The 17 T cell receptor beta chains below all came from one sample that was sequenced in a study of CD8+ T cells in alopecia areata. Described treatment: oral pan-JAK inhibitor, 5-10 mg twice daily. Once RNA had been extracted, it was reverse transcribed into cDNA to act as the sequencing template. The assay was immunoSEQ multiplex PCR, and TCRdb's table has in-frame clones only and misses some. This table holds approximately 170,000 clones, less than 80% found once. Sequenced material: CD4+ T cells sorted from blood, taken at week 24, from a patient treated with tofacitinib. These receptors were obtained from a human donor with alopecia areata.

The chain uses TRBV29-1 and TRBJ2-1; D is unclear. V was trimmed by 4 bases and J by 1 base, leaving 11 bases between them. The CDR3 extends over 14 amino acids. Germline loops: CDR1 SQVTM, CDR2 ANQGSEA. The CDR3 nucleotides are TGCAGCGTTGTTCGTCAGATATCCTACAATGAGCAGTTCTTC. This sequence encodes CSVVRQISYNEQFF.

CDR3 residues: CASSSQYSRLAGNTQYF. CDR3 coding DNA: TGTGCCAGCAGCTCGCAATACTCCAGACTAGCGGGCAATACGCAGTATTTT. The J gene is TRBJ2-3, the V gene TRBV7-2; 10 bases match TRBD2. There are 17 residues in the CDR3. The V segment lost 4 bases and the J segment 7 bases; nucleotides outside the gene matches: 14. Germline CDR1 reads SGHTA; CDR2 reads FQGNSA.

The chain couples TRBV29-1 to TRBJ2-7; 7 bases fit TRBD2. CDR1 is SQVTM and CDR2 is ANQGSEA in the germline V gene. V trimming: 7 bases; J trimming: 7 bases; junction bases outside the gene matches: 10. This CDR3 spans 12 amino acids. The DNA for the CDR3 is TGCAGCGCCGCTGGCGGGGGTAAAGAGCAGTACTTC. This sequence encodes CSAAGGGKEQYF.

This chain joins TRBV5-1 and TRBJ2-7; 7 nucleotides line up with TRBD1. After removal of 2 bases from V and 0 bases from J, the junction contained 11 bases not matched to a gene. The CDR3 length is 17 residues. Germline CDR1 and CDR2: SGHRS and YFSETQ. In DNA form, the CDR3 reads TGCGCCAGCAGCTTCGACAGGGCAGGCCCAAGCTCCTACGAGCAGTACTTC. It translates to CASSFDRAGPSSYEQYF.

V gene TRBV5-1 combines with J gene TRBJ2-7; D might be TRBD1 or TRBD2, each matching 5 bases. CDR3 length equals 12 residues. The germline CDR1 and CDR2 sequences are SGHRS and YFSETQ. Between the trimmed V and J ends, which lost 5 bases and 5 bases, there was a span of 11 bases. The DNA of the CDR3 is TGCGCCAGCAGACAGGACGGGGACGAGCAGTACTTC. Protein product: CASRQDGDEQYF.

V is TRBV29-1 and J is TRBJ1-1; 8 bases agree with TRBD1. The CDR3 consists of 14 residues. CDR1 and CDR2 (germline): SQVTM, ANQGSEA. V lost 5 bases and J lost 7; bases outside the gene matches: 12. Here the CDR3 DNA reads TGCAGCGTTCGATGGGACAGGAGGGGGCTTGAAGCTTTCTTT. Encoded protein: CSVRWDRRGLEAFF.

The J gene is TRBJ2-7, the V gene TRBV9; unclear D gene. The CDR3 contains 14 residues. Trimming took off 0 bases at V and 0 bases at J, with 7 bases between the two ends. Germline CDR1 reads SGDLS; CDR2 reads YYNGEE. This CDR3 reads CASSVDSYSYEQYF. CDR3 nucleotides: TGTGCCAGCAGCGTAGACAGTTACTCCTACGAGCAGTACTTC.

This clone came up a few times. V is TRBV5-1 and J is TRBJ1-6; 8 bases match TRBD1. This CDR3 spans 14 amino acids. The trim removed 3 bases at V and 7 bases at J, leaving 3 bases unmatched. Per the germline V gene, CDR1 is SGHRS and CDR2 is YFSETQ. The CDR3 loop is CASSSRTGNSPLHF. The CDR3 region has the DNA TGCGCCAGCAGCTCCAGGACAGGGAATTCACCCCTCCACTTT.

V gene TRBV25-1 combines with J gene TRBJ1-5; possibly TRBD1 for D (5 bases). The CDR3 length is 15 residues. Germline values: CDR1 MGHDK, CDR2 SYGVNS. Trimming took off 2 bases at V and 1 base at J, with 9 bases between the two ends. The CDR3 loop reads CASSEKAGSNQPQHF. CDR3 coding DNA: TGTGCCAGCAGTGAAAAGGCAGGGAGCAATCAGCCCCAGCATTTT.

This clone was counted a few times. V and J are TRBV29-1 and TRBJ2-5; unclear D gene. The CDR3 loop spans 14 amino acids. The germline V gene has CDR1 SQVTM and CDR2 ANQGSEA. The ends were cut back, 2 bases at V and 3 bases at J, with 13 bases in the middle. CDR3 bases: TGCAGCGTTGAATGGGTTCCCAAAGAAGAGACCCAGTACTTC. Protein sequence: CSVEWVPKEETQYF.

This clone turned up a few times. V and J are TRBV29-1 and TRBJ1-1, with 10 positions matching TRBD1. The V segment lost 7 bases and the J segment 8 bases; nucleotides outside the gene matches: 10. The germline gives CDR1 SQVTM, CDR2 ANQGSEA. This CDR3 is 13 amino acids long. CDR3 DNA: TGCAGCGCCCCGACAGGGGGCCGATCAGAAGCTTTCTTT. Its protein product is CSAPTGGRSEAFF.

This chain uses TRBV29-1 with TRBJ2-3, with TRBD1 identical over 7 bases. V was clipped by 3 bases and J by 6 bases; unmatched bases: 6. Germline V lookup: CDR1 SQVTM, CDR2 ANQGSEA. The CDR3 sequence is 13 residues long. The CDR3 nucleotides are TGCAGCGTTGAGAAGGGGGCATGGGATACGCAGTATTTT. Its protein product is CSVEKGAWDTQYF.

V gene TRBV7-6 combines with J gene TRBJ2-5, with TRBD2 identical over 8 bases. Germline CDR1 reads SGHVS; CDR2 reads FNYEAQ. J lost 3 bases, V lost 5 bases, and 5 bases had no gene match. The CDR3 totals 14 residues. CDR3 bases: TGTGCCAGCAGCCGCCGCGGGGGGAAAGAGACCCAGTACTTC. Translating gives CASSRRGGKETQYF.

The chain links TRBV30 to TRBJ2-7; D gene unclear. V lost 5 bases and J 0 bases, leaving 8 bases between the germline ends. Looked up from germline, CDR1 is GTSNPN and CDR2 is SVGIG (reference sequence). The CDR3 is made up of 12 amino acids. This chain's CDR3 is CAWGLNSYEQYF. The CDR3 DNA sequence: TGTGCCTGGGGCCTCAACTCCTACGAGCAGTACTTC.

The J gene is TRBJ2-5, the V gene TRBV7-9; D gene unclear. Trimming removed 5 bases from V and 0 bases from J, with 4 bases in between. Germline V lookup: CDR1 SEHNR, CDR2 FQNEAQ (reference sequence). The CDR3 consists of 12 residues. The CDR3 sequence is CASSTNQETQYF. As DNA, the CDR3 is TGTGCCAGCAGCACCAACCAAGAGACCCAGTACTTC. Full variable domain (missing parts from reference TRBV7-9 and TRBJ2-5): DTGVSQNPRHKITKRGQNVTFRCDPISEHNRLYWYRQTLGQGPEFLTYFQNEAQLEKSRLLSDRFSAERPKGSFSTLEIQRTEQGDSAMYLCASSTNQETQYFGPGTRLLVL.

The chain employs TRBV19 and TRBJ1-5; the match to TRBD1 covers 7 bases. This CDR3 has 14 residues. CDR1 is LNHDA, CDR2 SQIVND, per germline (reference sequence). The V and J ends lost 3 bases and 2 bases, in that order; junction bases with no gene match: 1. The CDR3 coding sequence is TGTGCCAGTAGTATGGGACAGCGCAATCAGCCCCAGCATTTT. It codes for CASSMGQRNQPQHF.

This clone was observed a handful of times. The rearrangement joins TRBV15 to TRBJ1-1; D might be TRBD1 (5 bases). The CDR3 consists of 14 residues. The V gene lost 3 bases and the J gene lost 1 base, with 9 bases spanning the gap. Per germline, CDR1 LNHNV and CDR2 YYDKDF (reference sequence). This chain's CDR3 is CATSRPGTNTEAFF. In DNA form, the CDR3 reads TGTGCCACCAGCAGGCCTGGGACGAACACTGAAGCTTTCTTT.